The 10 T cell receptor beta chains presented below share a single source sample, sequenced in a study of blood T cell repertoires in COVID-19 (TCRdb year 2020). Library preparation was by the immunoSEQ multiplex PCR assay. Sourced from immuneACCESS, this table was stored by TCRdb with only in-frame sequences that have V and J called. A share of the clones is absent; for the studies checked, an unresolved V gene accounts for under half, and the remainder has no known explanation. The sample has about 150,000 clones on record, about nine tenths of them singletons. The leading ten clones occupy about 4.6% of the sample. The sample consisted of peripheral blood. The receptors shown here come from a woman between 55 and 75 years old with active or convalescent COVID-19.

This chain joins TRBV6-5 and TRBJ2-7, with TRBD1 matching 12 bases. The germline CDR1 and CDR2 sequences are MNHEY and SVGAGI. This CDR3 contains 15 residues. V shed 2 bases and J 10 bases; nucleotides not matched to a gene: 9. CDR3 DNA: TGTGCCAGCAGTTACCTTCCGGGACAGGGGGCCAGTCAGTACTTC. Protein: CASSYLPGQGASQYF.

The rearrangement links TRBV30 to TRBJ1-1; D call uncertain. V lost 4 bases and J 5 bases, leaving 20 bases between the germline ends. This CDR3 contains 15 residues. CDR1 is GTSNPN and CDR2 is SVGIG in the germline V gene (reference sequence). The CDR3: CAWKTKGGGKTEAFF. As DNA, the CDR3 is TGTGCCTGGAAAACCAAGGGTGGAGGGAAAACTGAAGCTTTCTTT. Based on the CDR3 plus reference TRBV30 and TRBJ1-1, the full variable domain is SQTIHQWPATLVQPVGSPLSLECTVEGTSNPNLYWYRQAAGRGLQLLFYSVGIGQISSEVPQNLSASRPQDRQFILSSKKLLLSDSGFYLCAWKTKGGGKTEAFFGQGTRLTVV.

The chain has TRBV5-1 and TRBJ2-7, with D perhaps TRBD1 (6 bases). Germline V gene lookup returns CDR1 SGHRS and CDR2 YFSETQ. CDR3 size: 14 residues. Trimming took 7 bases from V and 5 from J, leaving 19 bases between them. For the CDR3, the DNA is TGCGCCAGCTCACCGGGCAGGGGTGGCGACGAGCAGTACTTC. This codes for CASSPGRGGDEQYF.

The J gene is TRBJ1-2, the V gene TRBV16; 10 positions match TRBD1. The CDR3 is 12 residues long. The trim removed 8 bases at V and 7 bases at J, leaving 4 bases unmatched. CDR1 is KGHSY, CDR2 FQNENV, per germline. CDR3 coding DNA: TGTGCCAGCGGGACAGGGGTAGGTGGCTACACCTTC. It codes for CASGTGVGGYTF. Complete variable domain (other parts from reference TRBV16 and TRBJ1-2): GEEVAQTPKHLVRGEGQKAKLYCAPIKGHSYVFWYQQVLKNEFKFLISFQNENVFDETGMPKERFSAKCLPNSPCSLEIQATKLEDSAVYFCASGTGVGGYTFGSGTRLTVV.

The CDR3 reads CASSPFPRGDPETQYF. The CDR3 DNA sequence: TGTGCCAGCAGCCCCTTTCCGCGGGGGGACCCAGAGACCCAGTACTTC. The chain has TRBV4-2 and TRBJ2-5, with 8 bases matching TRBD2. V trimming: 4 bases; J trimming: 4 bases; junction bases outside the gene matches: 11. There are 16 residues in the CDR3. The germline CDR1 and CDR2 sequences are LGHNA and YNFKEQ.

This clone was counted a single time. The chain combines TRBV4-1 with TRBJ1-1; no clear D. This CDR3 spans 12 amino acids. Trimming removed 2 bases at V and 11 bases at J, with 12 bases between. Germline CDR1 is MGHRA and CDR2 is YSYEKL. Here the CDR3 reads CASSQSTRLAFF. In nucleotides, the CDR3 is TGCGCCAGCAGCCAAAGCACAAGACTTGCTTTCTTT.

The chain recombines TRBV29-1 with TRBJ2-5; D possibly corresponds to TRBD1 (6 bases). The CDR3 is 15 amino acids. The ends were cut back, 6 bases at V and 2 bases at J, with 19 bases in the middle. Germline V CDR1 and CDR2: SQVTM, ANQGSEA. In DNA, the CDR3 is TGCAGCGTCACCCAAGGACAGTTCCTACAAGAGACCCAGTACTTC. It specifies CSVTQGQFLQETQYF.

The chain has TRBV4-1 and TRBJ2-3; possibly TRBD2 for D (7 bases). CDR3 size: 16 residues. Trimming removed 1 base at V and 6 bases at J, with 17 bases between. Germline loops: CDR1 MGHRA, CDR2 YSYEKL. Here the CDR3 reads CASSQVEGGPTDTQYF. The CDR3, as DNA: TGCGCCAGCAGCCAAGTTGAGGGGGGGCCCACGGATACGCAGTATTTT.

The V and J genes are TRBV6-6 and TRBJ1-1; D unresolved. The V end was cut by 2 bases, the J end by 10 bases, with 14 bases between. This CDR3 is 13 amino acids long. Germline CDR1 MNHNY, CDR2 SVGAGI (reference sequence). CDR3 region: CASSYLVAASAFF. CDR3 nucleotide sequence: TGTGCCAGCAGTTACCTTGTCGCGGCATCAGCTTTCTTT.

The J gene is TRBJ1-2, the V gene TRBV5-1, with TRBD1 matching 8 bases. The V segment lost 4 bases and the J segment 8 bases; nucleotides outside the gene matches: 7. This CDR3 spans 13 amino acids. Germline V gene lookup returns CDR1 SGHRS and CDR2 YFSETQ. The chain's CDR3 is CASSQGQGRGYTF. Here the CDR3 DNA reads TGCGCCAGCAGCCAAGGACAGGGTAGGGGCTACACCTTC.